Sequencing of this T cell receptor (beta chain) was carried out in a study of T cell responses to AZD1222 COVID-19 vaccine. This clone has a single count. As yet, its antigen is unknown. The assay was immunoSEQ multiplex PCR, and TCRdb's table has in-frame clones only and misses some. The repertoire holds 120,000 to 150,000 clones, with roughly 88% as singletons. Study-level results: The reported proportion of spike-specific TCRs targeting unmutated variant regions was nearly half. A mostly white British donor set with more females was recruited, and clonal diversity was possibly underestimated. Spike-specific TCRs gained breadth and depth after people received two AZD1222 doses.

The germline CDR1 and CDR2 sequences are KGHDR and SFDVKD. This CDR3 comprises 13 residues. V was clipped by 5 bases and J by 2 bases, with 8 bases between them. The sequences come from peripheral blood, collected on day 0 of AZD1222 vaccination. This receptor was taken from an adult in good health. The genes are TRBV24-1 and TRBJ1-2; no clear D. In nucleotides, the CDR3 is TGTGCCACCAGTGGCTGGCAGAACTATGGCTACACCTTC. Its translation is CATSGWQNYGYTF.